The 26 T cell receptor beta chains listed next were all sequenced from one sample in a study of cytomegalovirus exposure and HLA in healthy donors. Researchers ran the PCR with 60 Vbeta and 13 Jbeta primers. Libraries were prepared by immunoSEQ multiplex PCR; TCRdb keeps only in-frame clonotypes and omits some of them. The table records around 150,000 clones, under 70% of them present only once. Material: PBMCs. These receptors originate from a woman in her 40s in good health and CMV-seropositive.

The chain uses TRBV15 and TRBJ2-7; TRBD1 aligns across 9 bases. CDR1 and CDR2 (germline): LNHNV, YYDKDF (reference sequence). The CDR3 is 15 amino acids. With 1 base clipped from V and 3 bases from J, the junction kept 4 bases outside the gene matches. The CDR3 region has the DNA TGTGCCACCAGCAGAGCTCCGGGACAGGGCTACGAGCAGTACTTC. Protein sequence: CATSRAPGQGYEQYF.

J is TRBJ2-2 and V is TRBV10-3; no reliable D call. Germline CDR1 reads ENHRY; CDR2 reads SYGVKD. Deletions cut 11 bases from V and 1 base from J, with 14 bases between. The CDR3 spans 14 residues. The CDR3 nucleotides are TGTGCCTCCACCCGGCAGGAGAACACCGGGGAGCTGTTTTTT. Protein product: CASTRQENTGELFF.

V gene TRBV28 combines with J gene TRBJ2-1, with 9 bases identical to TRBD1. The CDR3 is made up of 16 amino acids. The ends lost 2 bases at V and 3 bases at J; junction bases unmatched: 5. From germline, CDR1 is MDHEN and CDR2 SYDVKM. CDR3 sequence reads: CASSLTGQGYYNEQFF. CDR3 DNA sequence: TGTGCCAGCAGTTTAACGGGACAGGGATACTACAATGAGCAGTTCTTC.

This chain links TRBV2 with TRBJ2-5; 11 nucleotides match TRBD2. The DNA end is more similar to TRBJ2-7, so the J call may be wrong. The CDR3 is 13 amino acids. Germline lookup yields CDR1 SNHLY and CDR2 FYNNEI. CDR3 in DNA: TGTGCCAGCACGGGGACTAGCGGATACGAGCAGTACTTC. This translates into CASTGTSGYEQYF.

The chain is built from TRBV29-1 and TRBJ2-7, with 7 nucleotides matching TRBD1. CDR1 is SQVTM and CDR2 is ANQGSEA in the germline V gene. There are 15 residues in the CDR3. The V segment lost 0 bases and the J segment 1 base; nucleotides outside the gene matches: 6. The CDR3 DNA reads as TGCAGCGTTGAAGATCCGACAGGGCCTTCCTACGAGCAGTACTTC. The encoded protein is CSVEDPTGPSYEQYF.

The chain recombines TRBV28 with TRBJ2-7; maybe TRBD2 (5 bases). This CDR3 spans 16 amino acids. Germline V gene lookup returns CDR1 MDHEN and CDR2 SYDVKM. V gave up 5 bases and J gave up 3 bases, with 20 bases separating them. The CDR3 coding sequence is TGTGCCAGCAGTCCAGCCTCCGGGGAAGCCTACTACGAGCAGTACTTC. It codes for CASSPASGEAYYEQYF.

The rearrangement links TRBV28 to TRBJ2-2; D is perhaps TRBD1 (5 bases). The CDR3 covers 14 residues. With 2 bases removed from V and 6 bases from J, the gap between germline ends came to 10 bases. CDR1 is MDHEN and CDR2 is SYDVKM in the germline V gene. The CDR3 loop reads CASSLPGNAGELFF. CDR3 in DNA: TGTGCCAGCAGTTTACCAGGGAATGCCGGGGAGCTGTTTTTT. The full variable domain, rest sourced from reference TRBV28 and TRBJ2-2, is DVKVTQSSRYLVKRTGEKVFLECVQDMDHENMFWYRQDPGLGLRLIYFSYDVKMKEKGDIPEGYSVSREKKERFSLILESASTNQTSMYLCASSLPGNAGELFFGEGSRLTVL.

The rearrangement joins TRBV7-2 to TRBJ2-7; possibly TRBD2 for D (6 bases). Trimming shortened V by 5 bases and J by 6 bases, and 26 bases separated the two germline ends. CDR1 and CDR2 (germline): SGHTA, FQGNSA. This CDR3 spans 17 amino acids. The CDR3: CASSHRAAGTHLGEQYF. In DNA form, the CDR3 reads TGTGCCAGCAGCCACCGTGCGGCCGGGACTCATCTAGGCGAGCAGTACTTC.

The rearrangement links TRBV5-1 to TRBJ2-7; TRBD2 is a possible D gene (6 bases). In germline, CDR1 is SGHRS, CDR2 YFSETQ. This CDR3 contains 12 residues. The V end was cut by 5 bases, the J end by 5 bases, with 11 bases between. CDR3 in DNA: TGCGCCAGCAGGGCGGGGATGGACGAGCAGTACTTC. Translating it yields CASRAGMDEQYF.

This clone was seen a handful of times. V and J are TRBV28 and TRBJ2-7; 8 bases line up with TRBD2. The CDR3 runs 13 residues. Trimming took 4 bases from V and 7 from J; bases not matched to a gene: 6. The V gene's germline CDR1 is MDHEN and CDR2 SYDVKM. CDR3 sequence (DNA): TGTGCCAGCAGTTCGACTAGCGAGTGGGAGCAGTACTTC. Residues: CASSSTSEWEQYF.

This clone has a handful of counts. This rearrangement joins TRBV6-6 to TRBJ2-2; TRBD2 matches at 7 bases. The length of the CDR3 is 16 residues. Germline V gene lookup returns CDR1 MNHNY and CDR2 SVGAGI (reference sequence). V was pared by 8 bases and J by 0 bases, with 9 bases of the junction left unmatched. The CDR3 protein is CASWSTGGSNTGELFF. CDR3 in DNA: TGTGCCAGCTGGTCGACGGGAGGCTCGAACACCGGGGAGCTGTTTTTT.

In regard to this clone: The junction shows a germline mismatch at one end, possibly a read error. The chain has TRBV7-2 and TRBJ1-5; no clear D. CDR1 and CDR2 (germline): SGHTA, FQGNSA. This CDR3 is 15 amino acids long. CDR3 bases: TGTGCCAGCAGCTTAGTGGTGAATAGCAATCAGCCCCAGAATTTT. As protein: CASSLVVNSNQPQNF.

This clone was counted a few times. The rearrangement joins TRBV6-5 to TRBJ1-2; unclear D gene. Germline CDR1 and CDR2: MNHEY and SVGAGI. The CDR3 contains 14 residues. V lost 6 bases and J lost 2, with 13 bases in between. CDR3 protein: CASSTDPGNYGYTF. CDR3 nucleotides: TGTGCCAGCAGCACGGACCCGGGGAACTATGGCTACACCTTC.

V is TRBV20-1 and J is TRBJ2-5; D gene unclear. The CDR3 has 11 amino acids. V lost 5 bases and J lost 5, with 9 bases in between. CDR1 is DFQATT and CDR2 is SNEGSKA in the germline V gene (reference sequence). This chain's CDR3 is CSAQARETQYF. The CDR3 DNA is TGCAGTGCTCAGGCACGGGAGACCCAGTACTTC.

This CDR3 reads CSATRYEQYF. The CDR3 DNA is TGCAGTGCTACCCGTTACGAGCAGTACTTC. The rearrangement links TRBV20-1 to TRBJ2-7; D gene unclear. Between the trimmed V and J ends, which lost 4 bases and 4 bases, there was a span of 5 bases. There are 10 residues in the CDR3. Germline assignment: CDR1 DFQATT and CDR2 SNEGSKA (reference sequence).

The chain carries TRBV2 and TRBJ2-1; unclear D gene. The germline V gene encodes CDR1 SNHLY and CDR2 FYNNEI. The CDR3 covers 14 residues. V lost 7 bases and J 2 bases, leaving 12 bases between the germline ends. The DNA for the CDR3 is TGTGCCAGCATTAGAACCGGTACCTACAATGAGCAGTTCTTC. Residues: CASIRTGTYNEQFF.

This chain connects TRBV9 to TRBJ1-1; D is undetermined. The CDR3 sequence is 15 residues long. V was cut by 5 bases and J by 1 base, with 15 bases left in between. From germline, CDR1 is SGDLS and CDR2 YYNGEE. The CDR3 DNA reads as TGTGCCAGCAGTATAAATCCTTCGGGGAACACTGAAGCTTTCTTT. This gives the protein CASSINPSGNTEAFF.

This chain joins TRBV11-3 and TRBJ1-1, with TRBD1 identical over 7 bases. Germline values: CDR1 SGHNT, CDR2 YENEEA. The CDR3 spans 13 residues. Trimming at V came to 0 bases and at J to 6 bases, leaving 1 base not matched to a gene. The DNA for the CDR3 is TGTGCCAGCAGCTTAGACAGGGGGGCTGAAGCTTTCTTT. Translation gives CASSLDRGAEAFF.

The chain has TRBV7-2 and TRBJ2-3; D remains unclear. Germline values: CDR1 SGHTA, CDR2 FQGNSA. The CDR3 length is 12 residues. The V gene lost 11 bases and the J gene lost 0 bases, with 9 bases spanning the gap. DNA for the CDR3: TGTGCCGACTTGAAGAGCACAGATACGCAGTATTTT. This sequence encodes CADLKSTDTQYF.

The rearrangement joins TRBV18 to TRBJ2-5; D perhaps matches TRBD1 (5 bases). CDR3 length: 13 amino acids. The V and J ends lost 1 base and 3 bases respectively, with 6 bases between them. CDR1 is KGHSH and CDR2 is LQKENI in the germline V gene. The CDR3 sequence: CASSPQGKETQYF. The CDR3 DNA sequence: TGTGCCAGCTCACCACAGGGGAAAGAGACCCAGTACTTC.

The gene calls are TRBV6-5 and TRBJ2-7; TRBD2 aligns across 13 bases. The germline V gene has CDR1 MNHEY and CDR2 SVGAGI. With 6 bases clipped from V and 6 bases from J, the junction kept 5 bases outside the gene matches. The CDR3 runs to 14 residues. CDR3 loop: CASSTGLAGTEQYF. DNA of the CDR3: TGTGCCAGCAGCACGGGACTAGCGGGAACCGAGCAGTACTTC.

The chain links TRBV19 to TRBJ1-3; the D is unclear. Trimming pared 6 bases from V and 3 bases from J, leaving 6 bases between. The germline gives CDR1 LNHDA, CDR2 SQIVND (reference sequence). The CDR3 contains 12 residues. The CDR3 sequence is CASSMSGNTIYF. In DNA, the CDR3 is TGTGCCAGTAGCATGAGTGGAAACACCATATATTTT.

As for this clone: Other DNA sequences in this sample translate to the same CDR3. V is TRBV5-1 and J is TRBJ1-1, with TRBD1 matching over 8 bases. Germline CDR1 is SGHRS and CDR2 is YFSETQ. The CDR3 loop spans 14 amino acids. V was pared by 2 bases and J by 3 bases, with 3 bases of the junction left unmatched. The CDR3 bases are TGCGCCAGCAGCTTCCAGGGACAGGACACTGAAGCTTTCTTT. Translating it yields CASSFQGQDTEAFF.

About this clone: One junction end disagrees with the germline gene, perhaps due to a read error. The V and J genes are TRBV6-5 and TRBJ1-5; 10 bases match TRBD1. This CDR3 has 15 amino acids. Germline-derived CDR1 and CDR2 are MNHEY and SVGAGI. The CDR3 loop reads CASSYSQTGGGSQNF. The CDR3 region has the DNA TGTGCCAGCAGTTACTCCCAGACAGGGGGCGGGTCCCAGAATTTT.

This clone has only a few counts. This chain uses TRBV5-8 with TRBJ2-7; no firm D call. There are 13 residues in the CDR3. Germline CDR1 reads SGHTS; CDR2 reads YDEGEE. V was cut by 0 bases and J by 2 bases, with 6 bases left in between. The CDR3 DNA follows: TGTGCCAGCAGCTTGGGGCCACCCTACGAGCAGTACTTC. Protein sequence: CASSLGPPYEQYF.

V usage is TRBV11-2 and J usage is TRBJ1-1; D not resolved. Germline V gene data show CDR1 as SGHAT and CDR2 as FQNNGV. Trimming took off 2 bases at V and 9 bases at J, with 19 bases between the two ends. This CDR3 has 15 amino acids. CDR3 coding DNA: TGTGCCAGCAGCTTAACCGGCGCGGTTTCCCGACAAGCTTTCTTT. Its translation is CASSLTGAVSRQAFF.